A selection of T cell receptor beta chains follows, all from one sample in a study of T cells in Graves' hyperthyroidism and ophthalmopathy. TCRdb ran MiXCR on the multiplex PCR reads and lists one entry per CDR3 protein. The sample lists approximately 590,000 distinct CDR3 sequences, 15% to 18% occurring once. Sequenced input: blood. All receptors come from a woman aged 30 to 39 with Graves' hyperthyroidism. Both conserved end residues are part of each CDR3. D genes are given only for firm matches. Size is stated for part of the rows, as once, few or many counts, or as a class when the clone is expanded.

TRBV28	few	TRBD2	TRBJ2-3	TGTGCAACAAGGGGGGCTAGCGGGGGGGGTCCAGATACGCAGTATTTT	CATRGASGGGPDTQYF
TRBV27	many	TRBD2	TRBJ2-2	TGTGCCAGCAGCCTTAGCGGGAGTAGGATGGGGGTCGGGGAGCTGTTTTTT	CASSLSGSRMGVGELFF
TRBV5-8	few	-	TRBJ2-7	TGTGCCAGCAGCTTGGTTTCCGGTGGCCAGGGGATGTCCTACGAGCAGTACTTC	CASSLVSGGQGMSYEQYF
TRBV20-1	many	TRBD1	TRBJ2-3	TGCAGTGCTAGTCCGGACAGGGTTTTCACAGATACGCAGTATTTT	CSASPDRVFTDTQYF
TRBV6-1	many	TRBD1	TRBJ2-1	TGTGCCAGCAGCTCCGTGACAGGGGGCTGGTACAATGAGCAGTTCTTC	CASSSVTGGWYNEQFF
TRBV20-1	few	TRBD1	TRBJ2-7	TGCAGTGCTAGCTCCGCTGACAGGGACATTTCCTACGAGCAGTACTTC	CSASSADRDISYEQYF
TRBV20-1	many	TRBD1	TRBJ2-7	TGCAGTGCTAGCAACCGGGACAGGGTCCACGAGCAGTACTTC	CSASNRDRVHEQYF
TRBV3-1	many	TRBD1	TRBJ2-7	TGTGCCAGCAGCCCGACCGGGACAGGGCATTACGAGCAGTACTTC	CASSPTGTGHYEQYF
TRBV3-1	many	-	TRBJ2-1	TGTGCCAGCAGCCAATCGGTCGGGATAGGGGCGGACAATGAGCAGTTCTTC	CASSQSVGIGADNEQFF
TRBV27	-	-	TRBJ2-7	TGTGCCTCCTCACCAGTCGAGACAGCATCCTACGAGCAGTACTTC	CASSPVETASYEQYF
TRBV14	few	TRBD2	TRBJ2-4	TGTGCCAGCAGCCAAGGTGGGACTAGCGTGAGGAACATTCAGTACTTC	CASSQGGTSVRNIQYF
TRBV7-2	many	TRBD2	TRBJ2-7	TGTGCCAGCAGCGCGGGACTAATCTTTTACGAGCAGTACTTC	CASSAGLIFYEQYF
TRBV20-1	many	TRBD2	TRBJ2-7	TGCAGTGCTAGAAAGGCTAGCGGGAGTATCAACGAGCAGTACTTC	CSARKASGSINEQYF
TRBV9	-	TRBD1	TRBJ2-2	TGTGCCAGCAGCGTAGGGAGGACAGGGGGCTACACCGGGGAGCTGTTTTTT	CASSVGRTGGYTGELFF
TRBV4-1	-	TRBD2	TRBJ2-1	TGCGCCAGCAGCCAAGTGGGGGCGGGAGGGCCCGGCAATGAGCAGTTCTTC	CASSQVGAGGPGNEQFF
TRBV28	-	-	TRBJ1-2	TGTGCCAGCACCGACCGGACCGCGAGTCTGAACTATGGCTACACCTTC	CASTDRTASLNYGYTF
TRBV20-1	many	TRBD1	TRBJ2-1	TGCAGTGCTACAGGGGGATGGAATGAGCAGTTCTTC	CSATGGWNEQFF
TRBV13	many	-	TRBJ1-5	TGTGCCAGCAGCTTAGAGCCGGGGCAGGGCGATCAGCCCCAGCATTTT	CASSLEPGQGDQPQHF
TRBV11-2	few	-	TRBJ1-6	TGTGCCAGCAGCTTCTCGGACGGATCACCCCTCCACTTT	CASSFSDGSPLHF
TRBV7-9	many	-	TRBJ1-4	TGTGCCAGCAGCTTAGAAAAGGGACCTAATGAAAAACTGTTTTTT	CASSLEKGPNEKLFF
TRBV20-1	many	-	TRBJ2-3	TGCAGTGCTAGAGATCCCGCTGGCACAGATACGCAGTATTTT	CSARDPAGTDTQYF
TRBV5-1	-	-	TRBJ2-7	TGCGCCAGCAGCTTGGATTTGGACGAGCAGTACTTC	CASSLDLDEQYF
TRBV7-9	-	-	TRBJ2-2	TGTGCCAGCAGCTTAGCCAGGGCCGTGAACACCGGGGAGCTGTTTTTT	CASSLARAVNTGELFF
TRBV7-3	few	TRBD1	TRBJ2-3	TGTGCCAGCAGCTTGACAGGGGCAACACTCCCCCCTAGCACAGATACGCAGTATTTT	CASSLTGATLPPSTDTQYF
TRBV12-3/TRBV12-4	many	-	TRBJ2-7	TGTGCCAGCAGTTTTCAGGGATTCGAGCAGTACTTC	CASSFQGFEQYF
TRBV6-6	many	-	TRBJ1-2	TGTGCCAGCAGTTACCTCTCGCAGGGGAACTATGGCTACACCTTC	CASSYLSQGNYGYTF
TRBV6-5	many	-	TRBJ2-5	TGTGCCAGCAGTTACGCAGACAGTTTAGTTGAGACCCAGTACTTC	CASSYADSLVETQYF
TRBV10-1	-	TRBD2	TRBJ2-1	TGCGCCAGCAGTGCCTATTCGGGACTAGCGGGAGAAAATGAGCAGTTCTTC	CASSAYSGLAGENEQFF